These T cell receptor beta chains were read from a single sample in a study of chemoradiotherapy in HPV16-positive cancers. Profiled with immunoSEQ multiplex PCR; TCRdb holds only in-frame clones, not every one. This table has some 5,100 clones, about 67% appearing once. Sequencing used tumor tissue, obtained from a patient who underwent chemoradiotherapy. These receptors were collected from a human donor with HPV-associated anogenital cancer. CDR3s include the opening cysteine and the closing phenylalanine or tryptophan. Each record gives: D gene, V gene, J gene, clone size, CDR3 protein, CDR3 DNA. D genes are given only for firm matches. The size field is filled for only some rows; it gives once, few, many or a size class.

-	TRBV4-1	TRBJ2-7	few	CASTIDRKTPHEQYF	TGCGCCAGCACCATAGATAGGAAAACTCCCCACGAGCAGTACTTC
TRBD1	TRBV7-2	TRBJ1-1	-	CASSWDREEAFF	TGTGCCAGCAGCTGGGACAGGGAGGAAGCTTTCTTT
-	TRBV7-8	TRBJ2-3	-	CASSLRGYGNPTDTQYF	TGTGCCAGCAGCTTAAGAGGGTACGGAAATCCCACAGATACGCAGTATTTT
-	TRBV9	TRBJ2-3	-	CASTGGASTDTQYF	TGTGCCAGCACCGGCGGGGCTAGCACAGATACGCAGTATTTT
TRBD2	TRBV6-5	TRBJ2-7	few	CASSYSASGSYEQYF	TGTGCCAGCAGTTACTCGGCTAGCGGGAGCTACGAGCAGTACTTC
-	TRBV2	TRBJ1-4	-	CASRVDQEYEKLFF	TGTGCCAGCAGAGTCGACCAGGAATACGAAAAACTGTTTTTT
-	TRBV5-8	TRBJ1-5	-	CASSGSGRDNQPQHF	TGTGCCAGCAGCGGGTCAGGAAGGGACAATCAGCCCCAGCATTTT
-	TRBV7-2	TRBJ1-2	-	CASSLVRVQGGYGYTF	TGTGCCAGCAGCTTAGTAAGGGTACAGGGAGGGTATGGCTACACCTTC
-	TRBV9	TRBJ2-1	-	CASSVAPRDMGREQFF	TGTGCCAGCAGCGTAGCCCCTCGAGATATGGGGCGCGAGCAGTTCTTC
-	TRBV11-2	TRBJ1-4	-	CASSLGGTEKLFF	TGTGCCAGCAGCTTAGGGGGGACTGAAAAACTGTTTTTT
-	TRBV13	TRBJ2-1	few	CATPPGGAGLSSYNEQFF	TGTGCCACCCCCCCGGGGGGCGCAGGACTTAGCTCCTACAATGAGCAGTTCTTC
-	TRBV4-2	TRBJ2-1	-	CASSLDWSNEQFF	TGTGCCAGCAGCCTCGACTGGTCCAATGAGCAGTTCTTC
TRBD1	TRBV9	TRBJ1-3	few	CASSSGTAGNTIYF	TGTGCCAGCAGCTCAGGGACAGCTGGAAACACCATATATTTT
-	TRBV7-9	TRBJ2-2	-	CASREARVHTGELFF	TGTGCCAGCAGGGAGGCGCGGGTGCACACCGGGGAGCTGTTTTTT
-	TRBV6-7	TRBJ1-6	-	CASSYSALADLDSPLHF	TGTGCCAGCAGTTACTCGGCCCTGGCCGATCTAGATTCACCCCTCCACTTT
TRBD2	TRBV7-2	TRBJ2-3	medium-sized	CASTLTSGETDTQYF	TGTGCCAGCACCCTGACTAGCGGAGAGACAGATACGCAGTATTTT
-	TRBV4-2	TRBJ2-2	-	CASSQLNTGELFF	TGTGCCAGCAGCCAGTTGAACACCGGGGAGCTGTTTTTT
-	TRBV15	TRBJ2-7	-	CATSGAGSYEQYF	TGTGCCACCAGCGGGGCGGGATCTTACGAGCAGTACTTC
TRBD2	TRBV9	TRBJ2-7	-	CASSPLGTSPTHF	TGTGCCAGCAGCCCCCTCGGGACTAGTCCGACCCACTTC
-	TRBV10-3	TRBJ2-7	-	CAISGKDGSSYEQYF	TGTGCCATCAGTGGAAAGGACGGGAGCTCCTACGAGCAGTACTTC
-	TRBV6-1	TRBJ1-5	-	CASSEIGRANQPQHF	TGTGCCAGCAGTGAAATTGGCAGGGCCAATCAGCCCCAGCATTTT
TRBD2	TRBV11-2	TRBJ2-3	-	CASSRGTSGTDTQYF	TGTGCCAGCAGCCGCGGGACTAGCGGTACAGATACGCAGTATTTT
TRBD1	TRBV5-6	TRBJ1-2	-	CASSQGTGGHGYTF	TGTGCCAGCAGCCAAGGGACAGGGGGCCACGGCTACACCTTC
TRBD1	TRBV6-5	TRBJ1-5	few	CASMGQGLSQPQHF	TGTGCCAGCATGGGACAGGGGTTATCTCAGCCCCAGCATTTT
-	TRBV7-9	TRBJ1-5	few	CASSEGGQVNQPQHF	TGTGCCAGCAGCGAGGGGGGGCAGGTGAATCAGCCCCAGCATTTT
-	TRBV14	TRBJ1-2	few	CASSHARNHGYTF	TGTGCCAGCAGCCATGCCAGGAACCATGGCTACACCTTC